This TCR beta chain originates from a study of shared clonotypes between healthy human individuals. Clones were sequenced by immunoSEQ multiplex PCR, and TCRdb holds only the in-frame ones, with some missing. Here the sample spans around 990,000 clones, 60% to 80% being singletons. Study conclusions and caveats: Generation of non-shared clonotypes was less probable than generation of clonotypes shared by all four donors.

Both subsets, CD45RA+ naive and CD45RA-negative memory, were split from the CD4+ cells. CDR1 is LNHDA and CDR2 is SQIVND in the germline V gene (reference sequence). V was pared by 7 bases and J by 8 bases, with 18 bases between. This CDR3 contains 14 residues. There are a few counts of this clone. What it recognizes is unknown. The source material was memory CD4+ T cells from PBMCs. Sample subset: CD45RA-negative fraction. This receptor was identified in a man younger than 30 in good health. Some clones in this sample may be carry-over from other donors' samples. The chain has TRBV19 and TRBJ2-1, with a possible D match to TRBD2 (6 bases). The CDR3 loop is CASKSGSGRDEQFF. The CDR3 nucleotides read TGTGCCAGTAAGAGTGGTAGCGGAAGAGATGAGCAGTTCTTC. Full variable domain (missing parts from reference TRBV19 and TRBJ2-1): DGGITQSPKYLFRKEGQNVTLSCEQNLNHDAMYWYRQDPGQGLRLIYYSQIVNDFQKGDIAEGYSVSREKKESFPLTVTSAQKNPTAFYLCASKSGSGRDEQFFGPGTRLTVL.